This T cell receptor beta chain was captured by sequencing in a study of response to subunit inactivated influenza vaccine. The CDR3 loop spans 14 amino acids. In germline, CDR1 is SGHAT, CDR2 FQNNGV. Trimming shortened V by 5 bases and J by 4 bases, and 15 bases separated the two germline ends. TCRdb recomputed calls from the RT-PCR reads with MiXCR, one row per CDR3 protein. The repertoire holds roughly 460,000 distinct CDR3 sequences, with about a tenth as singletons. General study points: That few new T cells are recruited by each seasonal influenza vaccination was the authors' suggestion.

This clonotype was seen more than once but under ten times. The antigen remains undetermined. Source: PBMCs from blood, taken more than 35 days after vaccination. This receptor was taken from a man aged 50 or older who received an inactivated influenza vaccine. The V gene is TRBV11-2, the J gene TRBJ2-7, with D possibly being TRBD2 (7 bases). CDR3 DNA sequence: TGTGCCAGCAGCCGAGGGGGGGTCGTGTACGAGCAGTACTTC. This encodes CASSRGGVVYEQYF.